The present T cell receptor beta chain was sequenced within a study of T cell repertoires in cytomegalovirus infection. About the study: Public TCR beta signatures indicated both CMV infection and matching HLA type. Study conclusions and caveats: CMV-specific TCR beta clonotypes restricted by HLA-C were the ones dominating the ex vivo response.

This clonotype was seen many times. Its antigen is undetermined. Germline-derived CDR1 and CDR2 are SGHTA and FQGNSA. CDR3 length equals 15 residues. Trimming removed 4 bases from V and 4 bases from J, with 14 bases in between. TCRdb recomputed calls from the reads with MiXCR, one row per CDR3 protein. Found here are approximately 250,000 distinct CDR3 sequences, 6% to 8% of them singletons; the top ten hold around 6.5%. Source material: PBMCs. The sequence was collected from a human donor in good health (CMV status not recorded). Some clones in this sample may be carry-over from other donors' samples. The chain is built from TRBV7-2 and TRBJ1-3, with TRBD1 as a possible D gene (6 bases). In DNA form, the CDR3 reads TGTGCCAGCAGCTCCCGCGGGGGGCTCGGAAACACCATATATTTT. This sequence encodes CASSSRGGLGNTIYF.